Given below is one TCR beta chain in context. Some clones are missing from TCRdb's copy, which holds only in-frame ones; the method was immunoSEQ multiplex PCR. In the table there are 100,000 to 150,000 clones, 92% of which are singletons. These data originate in a study of control samples from healthy donors and cancer patients. V lost 0 bases to trimming and J lost 0 bases, with 5 bases between them. Germline CDR1 is LGHDT and CDR2 is YNNKEL (reference sequence). CDR3 length equals 14 residues. The rearrangement links TRBV3-1 (or the pseudogene TRBV3-2) to TRBJ1-1, with D perhaps TRBD1 (5 bases). The sequenced sample was blood. The clonotype comes from a woman between 50 and 59 years old in good health. CDR3 protein: CASSQEQVNTEAFF. The CDR3 bases are TGTGCCAGCAGCCAAGAACAGGTGAACACTGAAGCTTTCTTT.